Below, 7 T cell receptor beta chains from the same sample are listed, as sequenced in a study of technical replicates of blood from a handful of donors. Only in-frame clones appear in the TCRdb table, and some are missing; sequencing was by immunoSEQ multiplex PCR. The table shows 80,000 to 95,000 clones, with approximately 93% occurring only once. Material for sequencing was T cells isolated from PBMCs. The receptors shown here come from a human donor in good health.

The CDR3 is CASSLTAGGYNEQFF. The CDR3 DNA follows: TGCGCCAGCAGCTTGACGGCGGGGGGTTACAATGAGCAGTTCTTC. The chain employs TRBV5-1 and TRBJ2-1, with TRBD2 identical over 8 bases. V gave up 1 base and J gave up 4 bases; unmatched junction bases: 4. Germline CDR1 SGHRS, CDR2 YFSETQ. This CDR3 is built from 15 residues.

For this clone: At the DNA level, this CDR3 is encoded by other sequences in the same sample as well. The gene calls are TRBV28 and TRBJ1-5; TRBD1 matches at 9 bases. With V trimmed by 4 bases and J by 4 bases, 2 bases remained unmatched. This CDR3 is built from 14 residues. Germline V CDR1 and CDR2: MDHEN, SYDVKM. This chain's CDR3 is CASSSGQGNQPQHF. Written as DNA, the CDR3 is TGTGCCAGCAGTTCGGGACAGGGTAATCAGCCCCAGCATTTT.

The V and J genes are TRBV12-5 and TRBJ2-3; maybe TRBD1 (7 bases). CDR1 is LGHNT, CDR2 FRNRAP, per germline. V was clipped by 0 bases and J by 4 bases, with 17 bases between them. The length of the CDR3 is 17 residues. CDR3 amino acids: CASGLVLTGTGADTQYF. As DNA, the CDR3 is TGTGCTAGTGGTTTGGTGTTGACAGGGACGGGGGCAGATACGCAGTATTTT.

This clone was observed a single time. The chain joins TRBV7-9 to TRBJ1-1; D possibly corresponds to TRBD1 (6 bases). The CDR3 sequence is 11 residues long. Per the germline V gene, CDR1 is SEHNR and CDR2 is FQNEAQ (reference sequence). Trimming took 5 bases from V and 11 from J, leaving 12 bases between them. CDR3 nucleotides: TGTGCCAGCAGCCTAACAGGGCCCGCTTTCTTT. It codes for CASSLTGPAFF.

The CDR3 region is CASSVDPRLAGGPYTQYF. CDR3 DNA: TGTGCCAGCAGCGTCGACCCCCGACTAGCGGGGGGGCCGTATACGCAGTATTTT. V usage is TRBV9 and J usage is TRBJ2-3; 14 nucleotides align to TRBD2. The junction had 12 bases not matched to a gene; V was cut back by 2 bases and J by 7 bases. Germline V gene lookup returns CDR1 SGDLS and CDR2 YYNGEE. The CDR3 has 18 residues.

In nucleotides, the CDR3 is TGCGCCAGCAGTCCCGGCGGCCTCCAAGAGACCCAGTACTTC. Its translation: CASSPGGLQETQYF. The chain employs TRBV5-1 and TRBJ2-5; D is unresolved. The germline V gene has CDR1 SGHRS and CDR2 YFSETQ. The length of the CDR3 is 14 residues. Trimming took off 5 bases at V and 1 base at J, with 12 bases between the two ends.

The chain's CDR3 is CASSLATGMAGLANEQFF. CDR3 in DNA: TGTGCCAGCAGCTTAGCCACTGGCATGGCGGGCCTAGCCAATGAGCAGTTCTTC. V usage is TRBV7-9 and J usage is TRBJ2-1, with a tentative D call TRBD2 (5 bases). This CDR3 region has 18 residues. V shed 0 bases and J shed 6 bases, with 21 bases lying between them. The germline V gene has CDR1 SEHNR and CDR2 FQNEAQ (reference sequence).